The 14 T cell receptor beta chains reported below all come from one sample, sequenced in a study of human T cells and chemical hapten exposure. TCRdb itself ran the RACE reads through MiXCR, one entry per CDR3 protein. The data hold 65,000 to 85,000 distinct CDR3 sequences, with roughly 10% observed a single time. As to time point: patch test 1, 2 weeks after DPC sensitization. Noted treatment: therapeutic diphenylcyclopropenone sensitization with weekly scalp DPC. The material sequenced was whole blood, taken in connection with sensitization to the hapten diphenylcyclopropenone (DPC). The source of these receptors is a woman in her fifties or sixties with alopecia areata. Some clones in this sample may be carry-over from other donors' samples.

This clonotype has just a few counts. The chain is built from TRBV10-3 and TRBJ2-5; no definite D call. V lost 3 bases to trimming and J lost 2 bases, with 7 bases between them. Germline CDR1 and CDR2: ENHRY and SYGVKD. The CDR3 length is 13 residues. The CDR3 region has the DNA TGTGCCATCAGTGAATTGGGACAAGAGACCCAGTACTTC. As protein: CAISELGQETQYF.

This clonotype has ten or more counts. Written as DNA, the CDR3 is TGCGCCAGCAGCCAGGGACTAGCCAACACAGATACGCAGTATTTT. This codes for CASSQGLANTDTQYF. The rearrangement uses TRBV4-1 and TRBJ2-3, with TRBD2 matching 9 bases. Germline V gene lookup returns CDR1 MGHRA and CDR2 YSYEKL. The V and J ends lost 3 bases and 2 bases, in that order; junction bases with no gene match: 3. The CDR3 runs to 15 residues.

V usage is TRBV2 and J usage is TRBJ1-6; D gene ambiguous. Germline CDR1 is SNHLY and CDR2 is FYNNEI. CDR3 length: 14 amino acids. The germline V and J ends were trimmed by 6 bases and 4 bases, with 10 bases remaining between them. Here the CDR3 DNA reads TGTGCCAGCAGAAAAGGTCCTTATAATTCACCCCTCCACTTT. This gives the protein CASRKGPYNSPLHF.

The gene calls are TRBV19 and TRBJ2-3; a weak D match, TRBD2 (5 bases). This CDR3 has 13 residues. Germline V gene sequence: CDR1 LNHDA, CDR2 SQIVND (reference sequence). V lost 7 bases, J lost 2 bases, and 10 bases lay in between. In DNA form, the CDR3 reads TGTGCCAGTATGCGGGTGGACACAGATACGCAGTATTTT. It codes for CASMRVDTDTQYF.

The chain recombines TRBV4-1 with TRBJ2-5; D gene ambiguous. The CDR3 has 11 amino acids. Germline loops: CDR1 MGHRA, CDR2 YSYEKL. V shed 3 bases and J shed 7 bases, with 6 bases lying between them. The CDR3 DNA is TGCGCCAGCAGCCACCTAGGGACCCAGTACTTC. It codes for CASSHLGTQYF.

J is TRBJ1-5 and V is TRBV2; tentatively, D is TRBD1 (5 bases). V lost 3 bases, J lost 1 base, and 7 bases lay in between. Per the germline V gene, CDR1 is SNHLY and CDR2 is FYNNEI. The CDR3 sequence is 14 residues long. Here the CDR3 DNA reads TGTGCCAGCAGTGACAGGGACAGCAATCAGCCCCAGCATTTT. It yields the protein CASSDRDSNQPQHF.

In its sample, this clonotype was seen many times. This chain uses TRBV7-8 with TRBJ2-1; D may correspond to TRBD1 or TRBD2 (5 bases each). Trimming stripped 10 bases from V and 5 bases from J, with 18 bases between. The CDR3 consists of 14 residues. Per the germline V gene, CDR1 is SGHVS and CDR2 is FQNEAQ. CDR3 in DNA: TGTGCCATCAACCGGGGCGACCACAACAATGAGCAGTTCTTC. Translated, it gives CAINRGDHNNEQFF.

This clonotype was seen at least ten times. This rearrangement joins TRBV13 to TRBJ2-1; 10 bases are shared with TRBD2. The CDR3 extends over 18 amino acids. V was pared by 2 bases and J by 3 bases, with 10 bases of the junction left unmatched. CDR1 is PRHDT and CDR2 is FYEKMQ in the germline V gene (reference sequence). CDR3 sequence reads: CASSLWGSGGSLYNEQFF. CDR3 DNA sequence: TGTGCCAGCAGCTTATGGGGTAGCGGGGGGTCACTCTACAATGAGCAGTTCTTC.

This clonotype was observed many times. The chain is built from TRBV6-5 and TRBJ2-5, with 10 nucleotides matching TRBD1. With 8 bases clipped from V and 5 bases from J, the junction kept 2 bases outside the gene matches. CDR3 size: 12 residues. Germline assignment: CDR1 MNHEY and CDR2 SVGAGI. The DNA of the CDR3 is TGTGCCAGCCTGGACAGGGGGGAGACCCAGTACTTC. Its translation is CASLDRGETQYF.

Comments on this clonotype: A much larger clone sits a single nucleotide away, making a read error possible. A read error is likely, as this CDR3 ends without the conserved phenylalanine or tryptophan. V gene TRBV7-9 combines with J gene TRBJ2-7; D is undetermined. The CDR3 is 12 amino acids. V lost 5 bases, J lost 5 bases, and 10 bases lay in between. Per germline, CDR1 SEHNR and CDR2 FQNEAQ (reference sequence). Here the CDR3 reads CASSLARDEQYS. As DNA, the CDR3 is TGTGCCAGCAGCCTGGCTCGGGACGAGCAGTACTCC.

This clonotype was recorded at least ten times. The V call is TRBV19, the J call TRBJ2-1, with TRBD2 matching over 8 bases. The CDR3 loop spans 16 amino acids. Germline CDR1 reads LNHDA; CDR2 reads SQIVND (reference sequence). After removal of 6 bases from V and 0 bases from J, the junction contained 7 bases not matched to a gene. The CDR3 region has the DNA TGTGCCAGTAGGCATGCGGGGGGAACCTCCTACAATGAGCAGTTCTTC. Translation gives CASRHAGGTSYNEQFF.

The V gene is TRBV6-2 or TRBV6-3, the J gene TRBJ1-1; D ambiguous. The CDR3 spans 13 residues. The germline V gene has CDR1 MNHEY and CDR2 SVGEGT. Trimming pared 8 bases from V and 0 bases from J, leaving 10 bases between. The CDR3 nucleotides read TGTGCCAGCGGGATCTGGGTGAACACTGAAGCTTTCTTT. Residues: CASGIWVNTEAFF.

The gene calls are TRBV5-1 and TRBJ1-1; 8 nucleotides line up with TRBD1. CDR1 SGHRS and CDR2 YFSETQ come from the germline V gene. The CDR3 sequence is 13 residues long. Losses at the gene ends were 6 bases for V and 7 bases for J; bases not matched to a gene: 8. In nucleotides, the CDR3 is TGCGCCAGCAAGGGACAGGACCGAGGTGAAGCTTTCTTT. Protein sequence: CASKGQDRGEAFF.

The chain's CDR3 is CASSKGQGASDEQFF. DNA for the CDR3: TGCGCCAGCAGCAAGGGGCAGGGGGCTTCTGATGAGCAGTTCTTC. This chain uses TRBV5-1 with TRBJ2-1; 8 nucleotides agree with TRBD1. Germline V gene lookup returns CDR1 SGHRS and CDR2 YFSETQ. J gave up 8 bases and V 4 bases, and 11 bases lay outside the gene matches. The CDR3 extends over 15 amino acids.